The next 23 T cell receptor beta chains were all read from a single sample in a study of cytomegalovirus exposure and HLA in healthy donors. Use of 60 Vbeta and 13 Jbeta primers characterized the PCR. The repertoire was sequenced with immunoSEQ multiplex PCR; TCRdb's copy has only in-frame clones and lacks some. The profile shows about 140,000 clones, roughly 82% of them singletons. The sequencing input was PBMCs. All receptors derive from a man aged 18 to 35 in good health and CMV-seropositive.

The chain joins TRBV6-6 to TRBJ2-1, with TRBD2 matching over 8 bases. This CDR3 has 15 residues. CDR1 is MNHNY and CDR2 is SVGAGI in the germline V gene (reference sequence). V shed 8 bases, J shed 5 bases, and the junction held 11 bases outside the gene matches. CDR3 bases: TGTGCCAGCGCAGCCGGGACTAGAGTCAACAATGAGCAGTTCTTC. Its translation is CASAAGTRVNNEQFF.

The J gene is TRBJ2-3, the V gene TRBV7-6; 10 nucleotides line up with TRBD2. Germline values: CDR1 SGHVS, CDR2 FNYEAQ. Trimming removed 3 bases from V and 6 bases from J; junction bases left unmatched: 9. There are 16 residues in the CDR3. The CDR3 coding sequence is TGTGCCAGCAGCTTCCTAAGCAGCGGGAGGGCCGATACGCAGTATTTT. Protein sequence: CASSFLSSGRADTQYF.

This sequence joins TRBV25-1 and TRBJ1-5, with D possibly TRBD1 on 6 matching bases. Deletions cut 3 bases from V and 0 bases from J, with 18 bases between. CDR1 is MGHDK and CDR2 is SYGVNS in the germline V gene. The CDR3 loop spans 18 amino acids. This CDR3 reads CASSDTTAQGYSNQPQHF. CDR3 bases: TGTGCCAGCAGTGACACGACCGCTCAGGGGTATAGCAATCAGCCCCAGCATTTT.

J is TRBJ2-1 and V is TRBV9; 7 bases are a match to TRBD1. The V gene's germline CDR1 is SGDLS and CDR2 YYNGEE. Trimming at V came to 3 bases and at J to 0 bases, leaving 6 bases not matched to a gene. CDR3 length: 16 amino acids. CDR3 DNA sequence: TGTGCCAGCAGCGAAAAGGGGGCCATCTCCTACAATGAGCAGTTCTTC. This codes for CASSEKGAISYNEQFF.

This chain connects TRBV27 to TRBJ2-1; a possible D gene is TRBD2 (6 bases). The germline CDR1 and CDR2 sequences are MNHEY and SMNVEV (reference sequence). Trimming pared 2 bases from V and 2 bases from J, leaving 22 bases between. The CDR3 consists of 19 residues. The CDR3 nucleotides read TGTGCCAGCAGTTTACCCCACTCTCTTGACAGACTAGCCTACAATGAGCAGTTCTTC. Translated, it gives CASSLPHSLDRLAYNEQFF.

The chain links TRBV28 to TRBJ2-3; D remains unclear. Germline V lookup: CDR1 MDHEN, CDR2 SYDVKM. The CDR3 loop spans 14 amino acids. Trimming stripped 6 bases from V and 1 base from J, with 11 bases between. The CDR3 region has the DNA TGTGCCAGCAGCCTCGGTCGGGGCACAGATACGCAGTATTTT. Amino acid sequence: CASSLGRGTDTQYF.

This sequence joins TRBV7-8 and TRBJ1-5; 7 bases align to TRBD1. This CDR3 region has 16 residues. Germline trimming cut 8 bases from V and 0 bases from J; bases unmatched to any gene: 10. Germline loops: CDR1 SGHVS, CDR2 FQNEAQ. DNA of the CDR3: TGTGCCAGCGCTCTTGTCAGGGGGGTTAGCAATCAGCCCCAGCATTTT. As protein: CASALVRGVSNQPQHF.

The chain combines TRBV6-5 with TRBJ1-6; 7 nucleotides align to TRBD1. CDR3 length equals 13 residues. J was trimmed by 13 bases and V by 6 bases; bases with no gene match: 9. Germline assignment: CDR1 MNHEY and CDR2 SVGAGI. The CDR3 sequence: CASRVTGKCPLHF. In DNA, the CDR3 is TGTGCCAGCAGGGTGACAGGGAAGTGCCCCCTCCACTTT.

The rearrangement joins TRBV5-8 to TRBJ1-5, with TRBD1 identical over 9 bases. Germline-derived CDR1 and CDR2 are SGHTS and YDEGEE. The CDR3 runs 15 residues. Trimming cost V 2 bases and J 8 bases; bases outside gene matches: 8. The CDR3 sequence is CASSFTGGWVEPQHF. CDR3 nucleotide sequence: TGTGCCAGCAGCTTTACAGGGGGCTGGGTTGAGCCCCAGCATTTT.

This clone was counted a single time. The chain joins TRBV11-2 to TRBJ1-1, with D uncertain. The length of the CDR3 is 13 residues. Between the trimmed V and J ends, which lost 2 bases and 1 base, there was a span of 5 bases. Looked up from germline, CDR1 is SGHAT and CDR2 is FQNNGV. CDR3 nucleotides: TGTGCCAGCAGCTTAAGAGAGAACACTGAAGCTTTCTTT. Translation gives CASSLRENTEAFF.

The chain combines TRBV19 with TRBJ2-1; tentatively, D is TRBD1 (5 bases). The CDR3 extends over 15 amino acids. V lost 8 bases, J lost 6 bases, and 20 bases lay in between. Germline V gene sequence: CDR1 LNHDA, CDR2 SQIVND (reference sequence). The DNA of the CDR3 is TGTGCCAGTTGCGGAACTGGGCAGGGCCTCAATGAGCAGTTCTTC. Translation: CASCGTGQGLNEQFF.

The rearrangement links TRBV5-8 to TRBJ1-5, with TRBD1 identical over 7 bases. Germline trimming cut 0 bases from V and 3 bases from J; bases unmatched to any gene: 6. Per the germline V gene, CDR1 is SGHTS and CDR2 is YDEGEE. The CDR3 totals 16 residues. The chain's CDR3 is CASSLEQGNVNQPQHF. The CDR3 coding sequence is TGTGCCAGCAGCTTGGAACAGGGGAATGTCAATCAGCCCCAGCATTTT.

The genes are TRBV20-1 and TRBJ1-1, with D tentatively TRBD1 (5 bases). V lost 6 bases to trimming and J lost 10 bases, with 12 bases between them. The CDR3 runs to 10 residues. Germline values: CDR1 DFQATT, CDR2 SNEGSKA (reference sequence). The CDR3 reads CSALWGVAFF. In DNA, the CDR3 is TGCAGTGCCCTCTGGGGGGTAGCTTTCTTT.

The chain uses TRBV19 and TRBJ2-2, with 10 bases lining up with TRBD2. Looked up from germline, CDR1 is LNHDA and CDR2 is SQIVND (reference sequence). V was pared by 2 bases and J by 7 bases, with 7 bases of the junction left unmatched. This CDR3 is built from 16 residues. In nucleotides, the CDR3 is TGTGCCAGTAGTATACTTAGCGGGAGGAGGAACGGGGAGCTGTTTTTT. Protein product: CASSILSGRRNGELFF.

This clone was seen once. This chain uses TRBV19 with TRBJ2-5; 8 positions match TRBD2. The CDR3 consists of 16 residues. Germline V gene data show CDR1 as LNHDA and CDR2 as SQIVND (reference sequence). V lost 3 bases to trimming and J lost 0 bases; unmatched junction nucleotides: 6. This CDR3 is CASSMSGGLYQETQYF. Written as DNA, the CDR3 is TGTGCCAGTAGTATGTCGGGGGGGCTGTACCAAGAGACCCAGTACTTC.

The chain recombines TRBV2 with TRBJ2-2; 7 nucleotides line up with TRBD2. V lost 8 bases to trimming and J lost 3 bases; unmatched junction nucleotides: 9. The germline CDR1 and CDR2 sequences are SNHLY and FYNNEI. The CDR3 consists of 15 residues. The CDR3 here is CASERTRGYTGELFF. The CDR3 nucleotides read TGTGCCAGCGAAAGGACTAGAGGCTACACCGGGGAGCTGTTTTTT.

The rearrangement uses TRBV29-1 and TRBJ2-1, with 7 bases matching TRBD2. The CDR3 is 17 residues long. Germline-derived CDR1 and CDR2 are SQVTM and ANQGSEA. In DNA, the CDR3 is TGCGCTGGAGTATTGGCGGGAGACCGTAGCTCCTACAATGAGCAGTTCTTC. It specifies CAGVLAGDRSSYNEQFF.

V gene TRBV27 combines with J gene TRBJ1-4, with 7 bases that match TRBD1. V was clipped by 4 bases and J by 5 bases; unmatched bases: 16. CDR1 is MNHEY, CDR2 SMNVEV, per germline (reference sequence). This CDR3 comprises 18 residues. The CDR3 DNA is TGTGCCAGCAGTTGGGGAGACAGGGAGCCCCCGAGGAATGAAAAACTGTTTTTT. Its translation is CASSWGDREPPRNEKLFF. The whole variable domain, remainder taken from reference TRBV27 and TRBJ1-4, is EAQVTQNPRYLITVTGKKLTVTCSQNMNHEYMSWYRQDPGLGLRQIYYSMNVEVTDKGDVPEGYKVSRKEKRNFPLILESPSPNQTSLYFCASSWGDREPPRNEKLFFGSGTQLSVL.

CDR3 sequence: CASSDPLNREKLFF. The CDR3 coding sequence is TGTGCCAGCAGTGATCCTCTTAACAGGGAGAAACTGTTTTTT. This chain joins TRBV25-1 and TRBJ1-4; D possibly corresponds to TRBD1 (6 bases). The CDR3 contains 14 residues. Germline assignment: CDR1 MGHDK and CDR2 SYGVNS. V was shortened by 3 bases and J by 11 bases, with 16 bases between the two germline ends.

The chain is built from TRBV27 and TRBJ1-1; D may be TRBD1 (5 bases). Deletions cut 5 bases from V and 3 bases from J, with 13 bases between. The CDR3 extends over 14 amino acids. CDR1 and CDR2 from the germline V gene are MNHEY and SMNVEV (reference sequence). CDR3: CASSPQGADTEAFF. CDR3 in DNA: TGTGCCAGCAGTCCCCAGGGCGCGGACACTGAAGCTTTCTTT.

The chain uses TRBV6-6 and TRBJ1-1, with D tentatively TRBD1 (5 bases). V lost 7 bases, J lost 8 bases, and 14 bases lay in between. This CDR3 region has 12 residues. The germline CDR1 and CDR2 sequences are MNHNY and SVGAGI (reference sequence). The CDR3 nucleotides are TGTGCCAGCATCAAGGGACTAAGGGAAGCTTTCTTT. Translated, it gives CASIKGLREAFF.

This clone was seen a single time. The gene calls are TRBV4-1 and TRBJ2-1; TRBD2 is a possible D gene (6 bases). The V gene lost 6 bases and the J gene lost 2 bases, with 17 bases spanning the gap. The CDR3 runs to 16 residues. The V gene's germline CDR1 is MGHRA and CDR2 YSYEKL. CDR3 amino acids: CASRPTPGLAYNEQFF. DNA for the CDR3: TGCGCCAGCAGACCTACCCCGGGACTTGCCTACAATGAGCAGTTCTTC.

For this clone: Compared with germline, one end of the junction differs, possibly owing to a read error. The chain links TRBV10-2 to TRBJ2-7; 9 nucleotides match TRBD1. CDR1 is WSHSY, CDR2 SAAADI, per germline. CDR3 length: 12 amino acids. The CDR3 bases are TGCGCCAGCCGTGACAGGGGGTACGAGCAGTACTTC. It encodes CASRDRGYEQYF.